This T cell receptor beta chain stems from a study of cytomegalovirus exposure and HLA in healthy donors. Looked up from germline, CDR1 is SGHRS and CDR2 is YFSETQ. Trimming stripped 0 bases from V and 4 bases from J, with 14 bases between. This CDR3 comprises 15 residues. The PCR was carried out with 60 Vbeta primers and 13 Jbeta primers. TCRdb's copy holds only in-frame clones and misses some; the assay was immunoSEQ multiplex PCR. Of 35,000 to 55,000 clones listed, 60% to 70% were seen once; the top ten hold 9.5% to 15%. The sample taken for sequencing was PBMCs. The receptor was isolated from a man aged 55 to 70 in good health and CMV-seropositive. This sequence joins TRBV5-1 and TRBJ2-7; a possible D gene is TRBD1 (6 bases). In DNA form, the CDR3 reads TGCGCCAGCAGCTTGGCCAGGGGATCCCAATACGAGCAGTACTTC. This sequence encodes CASSLARGSQYEQYF.